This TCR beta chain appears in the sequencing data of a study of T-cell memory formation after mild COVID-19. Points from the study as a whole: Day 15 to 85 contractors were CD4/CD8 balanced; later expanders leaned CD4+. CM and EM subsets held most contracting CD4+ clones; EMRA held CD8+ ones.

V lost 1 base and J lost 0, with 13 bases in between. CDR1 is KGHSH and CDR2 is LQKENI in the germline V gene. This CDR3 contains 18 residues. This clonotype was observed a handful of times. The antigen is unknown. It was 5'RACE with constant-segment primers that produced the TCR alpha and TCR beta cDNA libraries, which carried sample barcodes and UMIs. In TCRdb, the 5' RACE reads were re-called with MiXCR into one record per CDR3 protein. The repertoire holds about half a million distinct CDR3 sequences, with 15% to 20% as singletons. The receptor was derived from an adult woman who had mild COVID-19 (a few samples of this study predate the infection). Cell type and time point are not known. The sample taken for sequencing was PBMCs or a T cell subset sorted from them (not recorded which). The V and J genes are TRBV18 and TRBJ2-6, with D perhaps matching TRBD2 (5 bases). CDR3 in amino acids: CASSPRSGKGSGANVLTF. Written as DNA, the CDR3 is TGTGCCAGCTCACCACGGTCCGGGAAGGGCTCTGGGGCCAACGTCCTGACTTTC.